This passage covers 32 T cell receptor beta chains from one sample sequenced in a study of T cell responses to AZD1222 COVID-19 vaccine. Repertoires were generated with immunoSEQ multiplex PCR, while TCRdb's copy carries only in-frame clones and drops some. Altogether about 120,000 clones are present, 85% to 90% being singletons, with the ten largest covering about a fifth. Sample: peripheral blood, taken on day 0 of AZD1222 vaccination. The receptors were gathered from an adult in good health.

The genes are TRBV6-8 and TRBJ2-7; possible D gene TRBD1, 5 bases. This CDR3 has 11 amino acids. Germline lookup yields CDR1 MNHGY and CDR2 SAAAGT. Trimming removed 11 bases at V and 5 bases at J, with 13 bases between. The CDR3 coding sequence is TGTGCCGGGAATCAGGGCCACGAGCAGTACTTC. Amino acid sequence: CAGNQGHEQYF.

The V gene is TRBV14, the J gene TRBJ2-7; no clear D. Germline V lookup: CDR1 SGHDN, CDR2 FVKESK. The CDR3 length is 14 residues. Trimming left V 0 bases short and J 1 base short, with 7 bases between. CDR3 protein: CASSQDLGSYEQYF. Here the CDR3 DNA reads TGTGCCAGCAGCCAAGATTTGGGTTCCTACGAGCAGTACTTC.

The chain recombines TRBV6-6 with TRBJ1-1, with unresolved D. There are 15 residues in the CDR3. V was shortened by 0 bases and J by 1 base, with 9 bases between the two germline ends. The V gene's germline CDR1 is MNHNY and CDR2 SVGAGI (reference sequence). CDR3 amino acids: CASSYSLASNTEAFF. For the CDR3, the DNA is TGTGCCAGCAGTTACTCACTTGCGTCGAACACTGAAGCTTTCTTT.

The V call is TRBV5-6, the J call TRBJ1-2; 7 bases fit TRBD1. Per the germline V gene, CDR1 is SGHDT and CDR2 is YYEEEE. The CDR3 runs to 14 residues. Unmatched junction bases numbered 3, after V lost 1 base and J lost 3 bases. DNA of the CDR3: TGTGCCAGCAGCTTGACAGGGGTTGACTATGGCTACACCTTC. Translated: CASSLTGVDYGYTF.

This chain links TRBV7-2 with TRBJ2-5, with a tentative D call TRBD2 (6 bases). Trimming removed 8 bases from V and 4 bases from J, with 20 bases in between. Germline values: CDR1 SGHTA, CDR2 FQGNSA. This CDR3 is built from 15 residues. The CDR3 DNA reads as TGTGCCAGCCCCGGGGCCCCCAGGCGGGGAGAGACCCAGTACTTC. Its protein product is CASPGAPRRGETQYF.

This clone has a single count. At one end the junction does not follow the germline gene, possibly because of a read error. The chain combines TRBV6-5 with TRBJ1-2; 10 nucleotides match TRBD1. The CDR3 loop spans 15 amino acids. CDR1 is MNHEY and CDR2 is SVGAGI in the germline V gene. The CDR3 loop is CASSYSRTGGIGYAF. In DNA form, the CDR3 reads TGTGCCAGCAGTTACTCAAGGACAGGGGGGATTGGCTACGCCTTC.

The chain carries TRBV4-1 and TRBJ2-7; D uncertain. CDR1 and CDR2 from the germline V gene are MGHRA and YSYEKL. V lost 0 bases to trimming and J lost 3 bases, with 6 bases between them. The CDR3 loop spans 13 amino acids. The CDR3 bases are TGCGCCAGCAGCCAAGATATGGGCTACGAGCAGTACTTC. Protein sequence: CASSQDMGYEQYF.

This clone was detected once. The chain employs TRBV9 and TRBJ2-7; weak D call: TRBD2 (7 bases). The CDR3 is made up of 17 amino acids. Per the germline V gene, CDR1 is SGDLS and CDR2 is YYNGEE. The ends were cut back, 0 bases at V and 1 base at J, with 17 bases in the middle. CDR3 protein: CASSVAEGGGLSYEQYF. Here the CDR3 DNA reads TGTGCCAGCAGCGTAGCTGAAGGCGGGGGCCTATCCTACGAGCAGTACTTC.

The chain uses TRBV6-2 or TRBV6-3 and TRBJ1-5; D might be TRBD1 (6 bases). V gave up 6 bases and J gave up 2 bases, with 14 bases separating them. The CDR3 has 15 amino acids. In germline, CDR1 is MNHEY, CDR2 SVGEGT. Here the CDR3 DNA reads TGTGCCAGCAGCCCCAGGGGTAAGGGCAATCAGCCCCAGCATTTT. Its translation is CASSPRGKGNQPQHF.

The V and J genes are TRBV6-5 and TRBJ2-5; 11 nucleotides agree with TRBD2. The trim removed 9 bases at V and 5 bases at J, leaving 11 bases unmatched. The CDR3 is 15 residues long. Per the germline V gene, CDR1 is MNHEY and CDR2 is SVGAGI. CDR3: CASLLLAGGQETQYF. The CDR3 DNA sequence: TGTGCCAGTCTGTTGCTAGCGGGGGGACAGGAGACCCAGTACTTC.

CDR3 DNA sequence: TGCGCCAGCAGTACAACCGTGAGCTCCTATAATTCACCCCTCCACTTT. This sequence encodes CASSTTVSSYNSPLHF. The chain employs TRBV5-1 and TRBJ1-6; D unclear. The length of the CDR3 is 16 residues. Germline values: CDR1 SGHRS, CDR2 YFSETQ. Deletions cut 5 bases from V and 0 bases from J, with 12 bases between.

This clone was detected only a few times. The rearrangement joins TRBV28 to TRBJ2-6, with 8 bases fitting TRBD1. In germline, CDR1 is MDHEN, CDR2 SYDVKM. The CDR3 has 18 residues. The ends lost 7 bases at V and 1 base at J; junction bases unmatched: 12. The CDR3 nucleotides are TGTGCCAGCATCCGGACAGGGCATTTCTCGTCTGGGGCCAACGTCCTGACTTTC. It specifies CASIRTGHFSSGANVLTF.

This clone has a single count. V usage is TRBV4-3 and J usage is TRBJ2-5; TRBD2 matches 12 bases. The CDR3 length is 18 residues. The junction had 11 bases not matched to a gene; V was cut back by 1 base and J by 5 bases. The V gene's germline CDR1 is LGHNA and CDR2 YSLEER. In DNA, the CDR3 is TGCGCCAGCAGCCAAGGTTGGGCTAGCGGGGGGGCCAGGGAGACCCAGTACTTC. Translating gives CASSQGWASGGARETQYF.

The chain joins TRBV28 to TRBJ2-2, with 8 positions matching TRBD1. Germline V gene sequence: CDR1 MDHEN, CDR2 SYDVKM. V dropped 10 bases and J dropped 1; count of bases not matched to a gene: 5. CDR3 length equals 14 residues. CDR3 DNA: TGTGCCACCTTTGACAGGGGGAACACCGGGGAGCTGTTTTTT. Amino acids: CATFDRGNTGELFF.

This rearrangement joins TRBV28 to TRBJ1-2; a weak D match, TRBD1 (6 bases). This CDR3 region has 15 residues. Trimming removed 6 bases from V and 8 bases from J, with 22 bases in between. The V gene's germline CDR1 is MDHEN and CDR2 SYDVKM. CDR3 coding DNA: TGTGCCAGCAGGATACCTACAGGGTTGTCTTGGGGCTACACCTTC. It codes for CASRIPTGLSWGYTF.

The chain couples TRBV7-6 to TRBJ2-1; 12 nucleotides agree with TRBD2. This CDR3 region has 15 residues. Germline CDR1 reads SGHVS; CDR2 reads FNYEAQ. V lost 5 bases to trimming and J lost 6 bases; unmatched junction nucleotides: 5. CDR3 sequence reads: CASSPVLAGGNEQFF. The CDR3 DNA follows: TGTGCCAGCAGCCCTGTACTAGCGGGGGGCAATGAGCAGTTCTTC.

DNA for the CDR3: TGTGCCACCACCCGGCGGGGGGGTCACAATGAGCAGTTCTTC. It specifies CATTRRGGHNEQFF. The chain combines TRBV7-2 with TRBJ2-1, with 9 bases that match TRBD2. V lost 10 bases to trimming and J lost 5 bases; unmatched junction nucleotides: 9. The CDR3 extends over 14 amino acids. From germline, CDR1 is SGHTA and CDR2 FQGNSA.

This chain joins TRBV10-3 and TRBJ2-2, with D possibly called TRBD1 or TRBD2 (5 bases each). The germline V gene encodes CDR1 ENHRY and CDR2 SYGVKD. This CDR3 is 15 amino acids long. Trimming took off 7 bases at V and 0 bases at J, with 12 bases between the two ends. The CDR3 loop is CAINSGLANTGELFF. CDR3 nucleotide sequence: TGTGCCATCAATTCGGGGCTCGCGAACACCGGGGAGCTGTTTTTT.

The CDR3 sequence is CASYTPDRVNQPQHF. The CDR3, as DNA: TGTGCCAGCTACACTCCAGACAGGGTCAATCAGCCCCAGCATTTT. The chain carries TRBV28 and TRBJ1-5; TRBD1 matches 7 bases. Losses at the gene ends were 8 bases for V and 3 bases for J; bases not matched to a gene: 10. The CDR3 loop spans 15 amino acids. Germline CDR1 reads MDHEN; CDR2 reads SYDVKM. Looking up the rest from reference TRBV28 and TRBJ1-5 gives the full variable domain: DVKVTQSSRYLVKRTGEKVFLECVQDMDHENMFWYRQDPGLGLRLIYFSYDVKMKEKGDIPEGYSVSREKKERFSLILESASTNQTSMYLCASYTPDRVNQPQHFGDGTRLSIL.

This chain connects TRBV5-4 to TRBJ2-2, with 10 nucleotides matching TRBD1. The CDR3 runs to 14 residues. V shed 2 bases, J shed 10 bases, and the junction held 5 bases outside the gene matches. CDR1 is SGHNT, CDR2 YYREEE, per germline (reference sequence). The CDR3 loop is CASSFRQGASELFF. In DNA, the CDR3 is TGTGCCAGCAGCTTTCGACAGGGGGCGTCGGAGCTGTTTTTT.

The chain employs TRBV5-6 and TRBJ2-5; no reliable D call. The CDR3 is made up of 13 amino acids. Trimming left V 0 bases short and J 5 bases short, with 8 bases between. Germline lookup yields CDR1 SGHDT and CDR2 YYEEEE. The CDR3 reads CASSLGLWETQYF. The CDR3 nucleotides read TGTGCCAGCAGCTTGGGACTCTGGGAGACCCAGTACTTC.

This clone was counted a few times. The rearrangement links TRBV10-3 to TRBJ1-1; D gene ambiguous. V was cut by 8 bases and J by 6 bases, with 22 bases left in between. The CDR3 extends over 15 amino acids. Germline V gene data show CDR1 as ENHRY and CDR2 as SYGVKD. In nucleotides, the CDR3 is TGTGCCATCCGAAACACGGTAACCGGGCTATCTGAAGCTTTCTTT. This translates into CAIRNTVTGLSEAFF.

This rearrangement joins TRBV5-1 to TRBJ1-2; a weak D match, TRBD1 (5 bases). Trimming pared 0 bases from V and 4 bases from J, leaving 13 bases between. CDR3 length equals 15 residues. CDR1 and CDR2 (germline): SGHRS, YFSETQ. This chain's CDR3 is CASSLAVGASYGYTF. In DNA form, the CDR3 reads TGCGCCAGCAGCTTGGCCGTAGGGGCCTCCTATGGCTACACCTTC.

The V and J genes are TRBV2 and TRBJ1-1, with D hard to call. CDR1 is SNHLY, CDR2 FYNNEI, per germline. The CDR3 has 12 residues. Trimming shortened V by 6 bases and J by 8 bases, and 13 bases separated the two germline ends. The CDR3: CASSPWVGEAFF. In DNA form, the CDR3 reads TGTGCCAGCAGCCCCTGGGTCGGGGAAGCTTTCTTT.

The CDR3 spells CASSLNGQPQHF. CDR3 bases: TGTGCCAGCAGTCTTAATGGTCAGCCCCAGCATTTT. The chain employs TRBV6-2 or TRBV6-3 and TRBJ1-5; D is unresolved. The CDR3 sequence is 12 residues long. V lost 5 bases and J 6 bases, leaving 8 bases between the germline ends. Germline V lookup: CDR1 MNHEY, CDR2 SVGEGT.

The chain has TRBV5-6 and TRBJ1-4; TRBD1 might be the D (5 bases). The CDR3 sequence is 14 residues long. Germline V gene lookup returns CDR1 SGHDT and CDR2 YYEEEE. V was cut by 0 bases and J by 5 bases, with 8 bases left in between. CDR3: CASSLARVNEKLFF. As DNA, the CDR3 is TGTGCCAGCAGCTTGGCCAGGGTAAATGAAAAACTGTTTTTT.

This clone was seen a few times. The chain carries TRBV6-2 or TRBV6-3 and TRBJ2-7; D not resolved. The CDR3 has 15 residues. The V gene lost 2 bases and the J gene lost 2 bases, with 13 bases spanning the gap. Germline loops: CDR1 MNHEY, CDR2 SVGEGT. The CDR3 DNA reads as TGTGCCAGCAGTTACGGTGGACGATACGCCTACGAGCAGTACTTC. This gives the protein CASSYGGRYAYEQYF.

This chain joins TRBV4-3 and TRBJ2-7; D might be TRBD1 (6 bases). The length of the CDR3 is 15 residues. Trimming took off 4 bases at V and 4 bases at J, with 17 bases between the two ends. Germline V gene lookup returns CDR1 LGHNA and CDR2 YSLEER. CDR3: CASSPRQAYQYEQYF. The CDR3 DNA is TGCGCCAGCAGCCCGAGACAGGCGTATCAGTACGAGCAGTACTTC.

The V call is TRBV19, the J call TRBJ1-5, with a tentative D call TRBD1 (6 bases). The length of the CDR3 is 12 residues. V was trimmed by 11 bases and J by 2 bases, leaving 10 bases between them. Per germline, CDR1 LNHDA and CDR2 SQIVND (reference sequence). The CDR3 sequence: CAARGGNQPQHF. CDR3 bases: TGTGCCGCCAGGGGCGGCAATCAGCCCCAGCATTTT.

V usage is TRBV5-4 and J usage is TRBJ1-2; TRBD1 aligns across 9 bases. Unmatched junction bases numbered 8, after V lost 2 bases and J lost 12 bases. Germline CDR1 is SGHNT and CDR2 is YYREEE (reference sequence). The CDR3 length is 13 residues. The CDR3 region has the DNA TGTGCCAGCAGCTTCTACAGGGGGCGAGGGGACACCTTC. Its protein is CASSFYRGRGDTF.

The chain joins TRBV5-1 to TRBJ2-7; no clear D. Trimming left V 0 bases short and J 0 bases short, with 16 bases between. Germline loops: CDR1 SGHRS, CDR2 YFSETQ. This CDR3 is 17 amino acids long. CDR3 nucleotide sequence: TGCGCCAGCAGCTTGGGTCCCCCTTCTAAGAGCTCCTACGAGCAGTACTTC. As protein: CASSLGPPSKSSYEQYF.

This clone was seen once. The V gene is TRBV28, the J gene TRBJ1-4; D perhaps matches TRBD1 (5 bases). V dropped 3 bases and J dropped 11 bases, with 16 bases sitting between them. Per the germline V gene, CDR1 is MDHEN and CDR2 is SYDVKM. This CDR3 has 14 amino acids. The chain's CDR3 is CASSFGALAWKLFF. The CDR3 region has the DNA TGTGCCAGCAGTTTTGGGGCCCTGGCATGGAAACTGTTTTTT.